This T cell receptor beta chain is from a study of siplizumab effects on memory and regulatory T cells. In the case of this clone: Its antigen is undetermined.

Study conclusions and caveats: Naive T cells looked more diverse than memory cells and looked like major alloresponse contributors. There was no confirmation of the suppressive function of proliferating Tregs from siplizumab cultures. Where siplizumab was present, mappable alloreactive CD4+ clones averaged around 69% Treg-derived, compared with about 25% in controls.

The CDR3 runs 15 residues. The V gene end was trimmed by 5 bases and the J gene end by 4 bases; junction bases not matched to a gene: 10. Germline-derived CDR1 and CDR2 are SGHTA and FQGTGA. TCRdb's copy holds only in-frame clones and misses some; the assay was immunoSEQ multiplex PCR. The sample holds about 100,000 clones, approximately 94% seen once. Sequencing was carried out using non-Treg CD4+ T cells sorted from blood. The chain carries TRBV7-3 and TRBJ1-1, with 7 positions matching TRBD1. The TCR sequence derives from a human donor in good health. The CDR3 reads CASSQASTGATEAFF. The CDR3 coding sequence is TGTGCCAGCAGCCAAGCCTCAACAGGGGCCACTGAAGCTTTCTTT.